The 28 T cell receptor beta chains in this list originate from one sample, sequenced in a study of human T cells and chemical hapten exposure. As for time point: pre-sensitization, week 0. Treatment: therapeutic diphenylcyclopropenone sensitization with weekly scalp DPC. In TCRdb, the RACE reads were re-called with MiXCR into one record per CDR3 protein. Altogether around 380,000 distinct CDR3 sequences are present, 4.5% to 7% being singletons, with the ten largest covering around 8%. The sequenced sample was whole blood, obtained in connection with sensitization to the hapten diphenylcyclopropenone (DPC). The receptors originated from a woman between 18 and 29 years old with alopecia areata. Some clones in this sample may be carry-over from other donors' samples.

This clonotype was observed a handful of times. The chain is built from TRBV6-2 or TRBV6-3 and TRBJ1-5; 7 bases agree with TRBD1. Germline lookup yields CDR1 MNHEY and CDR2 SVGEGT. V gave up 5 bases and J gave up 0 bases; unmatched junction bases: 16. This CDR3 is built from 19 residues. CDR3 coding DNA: TGTGCCAGCAGTGGACGGGGACAGAGGGGAGGTATTAGCAATCAGCCCCAGCATTTT. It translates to CASSGRGQRGGISNQPQHF.

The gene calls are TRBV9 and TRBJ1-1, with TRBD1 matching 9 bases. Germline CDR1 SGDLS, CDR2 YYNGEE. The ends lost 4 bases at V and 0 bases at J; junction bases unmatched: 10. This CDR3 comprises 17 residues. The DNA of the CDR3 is TGTGCCAGCAGCCATTCTGGACAGGGGTTAATGAACACTGAAGCTTTCTTT. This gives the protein CASSHSGQGLMNTEAFF. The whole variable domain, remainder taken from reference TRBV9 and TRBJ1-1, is DSGVTQTPKHLITATGQRVTLRCSPRSGDLSVYWYQQSLDQGLQFLIQYYNGEERAKGNILERFSAQQFPDLHSELNLSSLELGDSALYFCASSHSGQGLMNTEAFFGQGTRLTVV.

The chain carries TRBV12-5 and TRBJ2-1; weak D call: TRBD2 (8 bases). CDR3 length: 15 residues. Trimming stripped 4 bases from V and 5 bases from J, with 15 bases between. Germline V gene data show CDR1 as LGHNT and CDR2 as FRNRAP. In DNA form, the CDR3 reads TGTGCTAGTGGTTCCTACAGGGGACTAGACAATGAGCAGTTCTTC. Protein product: CASGSYRGLDNEQFF. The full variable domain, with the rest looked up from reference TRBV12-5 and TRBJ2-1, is DARVTQTPRHKVTEMGQEVTMRCQPILGHNTVFWYRQTMMQGLELLAYFRNRAPLDDSGMPKDRFSAEMPDATLATLKIQPSEPRDSAVYFCASGSYRGLDNEQFFGPGTRLTVL.

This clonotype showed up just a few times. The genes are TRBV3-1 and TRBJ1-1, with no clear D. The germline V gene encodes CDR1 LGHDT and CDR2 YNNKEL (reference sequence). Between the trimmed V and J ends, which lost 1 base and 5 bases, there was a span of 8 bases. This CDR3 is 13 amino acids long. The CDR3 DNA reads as TGTGCCAGCAGCCAAGGGGAGCTTACTGAAGCTTTCTTT. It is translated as CASSQGELTEAFF.

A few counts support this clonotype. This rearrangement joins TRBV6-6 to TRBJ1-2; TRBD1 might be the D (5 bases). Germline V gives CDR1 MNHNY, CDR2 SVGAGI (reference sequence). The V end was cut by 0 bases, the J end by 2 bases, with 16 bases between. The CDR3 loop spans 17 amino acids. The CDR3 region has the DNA TGTGCCAGCAGTTACTCTGGGCAGGGCGAAGAGAACTATGGCTACACCTTC. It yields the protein CASSYSGQGEENYGYTF.

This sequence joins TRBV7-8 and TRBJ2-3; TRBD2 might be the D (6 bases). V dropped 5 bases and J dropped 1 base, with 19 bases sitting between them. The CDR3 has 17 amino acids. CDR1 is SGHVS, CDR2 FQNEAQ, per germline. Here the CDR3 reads CASSLIGGVAGTDTQYF. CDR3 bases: TGTGCCAGCAGCCTAATCGGCGGGGTGGCTGGCACAGATACGCAGTATTTT.

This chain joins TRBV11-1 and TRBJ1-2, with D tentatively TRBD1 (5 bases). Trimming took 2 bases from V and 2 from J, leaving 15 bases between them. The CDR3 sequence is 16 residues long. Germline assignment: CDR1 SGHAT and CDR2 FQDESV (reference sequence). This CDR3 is CASSLLAAGENYGYTF. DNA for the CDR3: TGTGCCAGCAGCTTATTGGCGGCGGGGGAGAACTATGGCTACACCTTC.

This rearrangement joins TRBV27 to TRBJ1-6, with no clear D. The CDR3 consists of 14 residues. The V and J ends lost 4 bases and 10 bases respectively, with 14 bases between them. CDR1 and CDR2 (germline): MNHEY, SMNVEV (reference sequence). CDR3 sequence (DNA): TGTGCCAGCAGTTCTTTGCAGGTTCCATCACCCCTCCACTTT. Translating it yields CASSSLQVPSPLHF.

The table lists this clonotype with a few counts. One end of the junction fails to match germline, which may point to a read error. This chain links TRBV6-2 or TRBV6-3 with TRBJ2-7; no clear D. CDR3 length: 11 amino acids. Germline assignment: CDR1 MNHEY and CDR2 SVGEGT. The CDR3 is CASSSLEKSCF. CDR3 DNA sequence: TGTGCCAGCAGTTCTCTAGAAAAATCCTGCTTC.

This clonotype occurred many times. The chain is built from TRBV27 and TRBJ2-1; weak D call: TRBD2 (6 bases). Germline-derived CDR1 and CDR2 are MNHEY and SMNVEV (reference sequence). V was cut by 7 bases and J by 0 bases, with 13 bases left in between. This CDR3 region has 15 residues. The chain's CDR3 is CASNLEGSSYNEQFF. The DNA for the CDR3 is TGTGCCAGCAATCTGGAGGGGAGCTCCTACAATGAGCAGTTCTTC.

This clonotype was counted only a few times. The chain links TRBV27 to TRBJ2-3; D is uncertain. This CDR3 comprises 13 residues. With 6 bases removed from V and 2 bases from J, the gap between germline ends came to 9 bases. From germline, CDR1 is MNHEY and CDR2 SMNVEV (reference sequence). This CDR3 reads CASSFTYTDTQYF. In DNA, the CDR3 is TGTGCCAGCAGCTTCACGTACACAGATACGCAGTATTTT.

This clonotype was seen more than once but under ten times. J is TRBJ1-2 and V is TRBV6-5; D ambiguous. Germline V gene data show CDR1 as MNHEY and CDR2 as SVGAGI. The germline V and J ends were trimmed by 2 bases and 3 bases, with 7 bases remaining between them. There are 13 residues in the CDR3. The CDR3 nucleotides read TGTGCCAGCAGTTACGGGGTGGACTATGGCTACACCTTC. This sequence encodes CASSYGVDYGYTF.

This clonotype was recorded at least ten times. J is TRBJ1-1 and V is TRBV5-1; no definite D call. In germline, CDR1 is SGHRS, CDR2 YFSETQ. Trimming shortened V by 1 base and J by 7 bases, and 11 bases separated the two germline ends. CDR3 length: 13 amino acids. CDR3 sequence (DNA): TGCGCCAGCAGCTTGAGGCCATCAAATGAAGCTTTCTTT. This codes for CASSLRPSNEAFF.

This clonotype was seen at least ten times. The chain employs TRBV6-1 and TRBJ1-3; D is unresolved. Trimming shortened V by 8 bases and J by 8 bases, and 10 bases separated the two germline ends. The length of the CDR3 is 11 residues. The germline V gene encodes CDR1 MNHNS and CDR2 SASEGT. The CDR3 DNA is TGTGCCAGCGGGCAGATGGACACCATATATTTT. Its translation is CASGQMDTIYF.

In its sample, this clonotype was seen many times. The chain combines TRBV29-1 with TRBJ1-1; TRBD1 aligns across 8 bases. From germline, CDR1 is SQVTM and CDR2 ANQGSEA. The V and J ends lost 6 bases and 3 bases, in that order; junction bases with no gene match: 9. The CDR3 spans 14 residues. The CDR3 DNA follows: TGCAGCGTACCCAGAGGACAGGGAGACACTGAAGCTTTCTTT. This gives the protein CSVPRGQGDTEAFF.

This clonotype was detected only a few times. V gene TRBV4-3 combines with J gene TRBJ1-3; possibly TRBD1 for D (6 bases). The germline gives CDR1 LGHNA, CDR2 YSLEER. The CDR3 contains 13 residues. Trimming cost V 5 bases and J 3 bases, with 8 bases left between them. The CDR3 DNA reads TGCGCCAGCAGCGAGGGGGTTGGAAACACCATATATTTT. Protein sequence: CASSEGVGNTIYF.

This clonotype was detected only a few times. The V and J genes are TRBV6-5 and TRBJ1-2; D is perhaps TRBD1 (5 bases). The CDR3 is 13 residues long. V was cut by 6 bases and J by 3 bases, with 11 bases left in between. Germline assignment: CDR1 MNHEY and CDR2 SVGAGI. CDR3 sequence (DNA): TGTGCCAGCAGAACGGGGCAGGACTATGGCTACACCTTC. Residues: CASRTGQDYGYTF.

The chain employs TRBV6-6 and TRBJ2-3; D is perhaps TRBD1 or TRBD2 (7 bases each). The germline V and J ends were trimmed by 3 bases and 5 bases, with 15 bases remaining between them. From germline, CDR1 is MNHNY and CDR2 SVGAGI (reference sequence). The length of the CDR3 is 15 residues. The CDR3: CASSYSTGRGDTQYF. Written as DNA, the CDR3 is TGTGCCAGCAGTTATTCGACAGGGAGGGGAGATACGCAGTATTTT.

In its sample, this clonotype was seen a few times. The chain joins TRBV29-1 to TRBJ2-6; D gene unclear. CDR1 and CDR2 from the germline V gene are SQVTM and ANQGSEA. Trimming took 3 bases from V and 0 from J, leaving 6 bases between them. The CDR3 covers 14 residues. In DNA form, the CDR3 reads TGCAGCGTTGATATGGGCTCTGGGGCCAACGTCCTGACTTTC. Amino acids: CSVDMGSGANVLTF.

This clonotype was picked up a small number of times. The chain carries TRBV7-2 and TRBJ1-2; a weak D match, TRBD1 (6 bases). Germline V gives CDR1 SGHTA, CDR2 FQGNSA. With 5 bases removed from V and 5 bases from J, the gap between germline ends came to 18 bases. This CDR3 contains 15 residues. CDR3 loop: CASSAGVTGRYGYTF. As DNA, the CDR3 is TGTGCCAGCAGCGCCGGGGTGACAGGCAGATATGGCTACACCTTC.

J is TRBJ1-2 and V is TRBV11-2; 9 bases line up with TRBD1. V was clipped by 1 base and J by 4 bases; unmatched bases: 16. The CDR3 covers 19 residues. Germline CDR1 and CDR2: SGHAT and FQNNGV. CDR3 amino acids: CASSLAPGTGLSMPYGYTF. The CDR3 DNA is TGTGCCAGCAGCTTAGCGCCCGGGACAGGGTTGTCGATGCCCTATGGCTACACCTTC. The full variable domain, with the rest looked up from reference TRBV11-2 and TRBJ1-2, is EAGVAQSPRYKIIEKRQSVAFWCNPISGHATLYWYQQILGQGPKLLIQFQNNGVVDDSQLPKDRFSAERLKGVDSTLKIQPAKLEDSAVYLCASSLAPGTGLSMPYGYTFGSGTRLTVV.

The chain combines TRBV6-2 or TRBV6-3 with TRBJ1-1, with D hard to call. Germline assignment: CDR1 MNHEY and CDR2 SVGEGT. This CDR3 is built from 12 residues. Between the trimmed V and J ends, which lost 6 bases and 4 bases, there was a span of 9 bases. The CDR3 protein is CASRGPITEAFF. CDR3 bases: TGTGCCAGCAGGGGCCCAATCACTGAAGCTTTCTTT.

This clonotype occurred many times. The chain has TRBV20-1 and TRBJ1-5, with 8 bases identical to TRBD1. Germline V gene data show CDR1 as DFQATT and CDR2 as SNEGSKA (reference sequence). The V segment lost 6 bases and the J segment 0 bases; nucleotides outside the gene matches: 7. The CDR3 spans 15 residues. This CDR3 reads CSAGQVPDSNQPQHF. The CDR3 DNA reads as TGCAGTGCGGGACAGGTACCCGATAGCAATCAGCCCCAGCATTTT.

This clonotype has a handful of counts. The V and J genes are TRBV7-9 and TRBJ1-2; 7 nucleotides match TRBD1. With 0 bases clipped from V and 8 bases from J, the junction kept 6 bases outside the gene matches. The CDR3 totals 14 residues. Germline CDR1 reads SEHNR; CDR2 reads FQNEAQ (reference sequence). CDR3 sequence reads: CASSLADREGGYTF. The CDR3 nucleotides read TGTGCCAGCAGCTTAGCTGACAGGGAGGGAGGCTACACCTTC. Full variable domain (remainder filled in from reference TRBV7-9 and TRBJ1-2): DTGVSQNPRHKITKRGQNVTFRCDPISEHNRLYWYRQTLGQGPEFLTYFQNEAQLEKSRLLSDRFSAERPKGSFSTLEIQRTEQGDSAMYLCASSLADREGGYTFGSGTRLTVV.

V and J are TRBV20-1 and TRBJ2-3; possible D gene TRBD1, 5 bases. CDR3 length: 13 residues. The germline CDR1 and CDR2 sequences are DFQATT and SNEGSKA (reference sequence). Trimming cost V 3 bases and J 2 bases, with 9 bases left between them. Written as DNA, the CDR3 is TGCAGTGCTAGGGAAGGGGTCACAGATACGCAGTATTTT. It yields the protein CSAREGVTDTQYF.

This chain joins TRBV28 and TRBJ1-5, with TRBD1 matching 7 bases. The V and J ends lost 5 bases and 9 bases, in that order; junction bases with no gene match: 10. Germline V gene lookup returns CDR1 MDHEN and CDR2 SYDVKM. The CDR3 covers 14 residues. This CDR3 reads CASSPTGLESPQHF. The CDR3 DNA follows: TGTGCCAGCAGTCCGACAGGGCTTGAATCGCCCCAGCATTTT. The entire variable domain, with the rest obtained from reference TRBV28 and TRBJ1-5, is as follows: DVKVTQSSRYLVKRTGEKVFLECVQDMDHENMFWYRQDPGLGLRLIYFSYDVKMKEKGDIPEGYSVSREKKERFSLILESASTNQTSMYLCASSPTGLESPQHFGDGTRLSIL.

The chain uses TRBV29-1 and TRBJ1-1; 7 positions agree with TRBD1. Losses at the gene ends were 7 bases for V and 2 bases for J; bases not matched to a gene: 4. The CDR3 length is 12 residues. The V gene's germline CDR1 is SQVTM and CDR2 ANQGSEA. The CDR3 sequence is CSARQGNTEAFF. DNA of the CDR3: TGCAGCGCCCGACAGGGTAACACTGAAGCTTTCTTT.

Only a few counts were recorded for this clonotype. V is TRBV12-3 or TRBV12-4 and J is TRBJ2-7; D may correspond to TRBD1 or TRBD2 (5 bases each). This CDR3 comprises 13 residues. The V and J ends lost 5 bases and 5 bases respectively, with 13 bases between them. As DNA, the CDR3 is TGTGCCAGCAGTAGGGGCTGGGGACACGAGCAGTACTTC. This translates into CASSRGWGHEQYF.